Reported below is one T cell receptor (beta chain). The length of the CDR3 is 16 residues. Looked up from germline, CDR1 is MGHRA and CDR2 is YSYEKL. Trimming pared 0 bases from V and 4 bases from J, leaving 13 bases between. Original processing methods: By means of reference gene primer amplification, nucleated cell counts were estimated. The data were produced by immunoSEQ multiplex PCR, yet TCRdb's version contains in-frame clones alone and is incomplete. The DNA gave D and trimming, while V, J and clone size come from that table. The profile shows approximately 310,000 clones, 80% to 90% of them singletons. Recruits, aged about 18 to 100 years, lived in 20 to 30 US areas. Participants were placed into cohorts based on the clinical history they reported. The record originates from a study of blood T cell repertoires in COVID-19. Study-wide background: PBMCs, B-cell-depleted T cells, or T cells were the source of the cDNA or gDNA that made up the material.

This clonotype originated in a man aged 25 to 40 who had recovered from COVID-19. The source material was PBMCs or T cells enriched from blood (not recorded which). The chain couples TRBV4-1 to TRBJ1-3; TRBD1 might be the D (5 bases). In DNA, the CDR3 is TGCGCCAGCAGCCAAGATTCTTCGGGGGTCGGAAACACCATATATTTT. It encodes CASSQDSSGVGNTIYF.